The rows below give T cell receptor beta chains drawn from one sample of a study of cytomegalovirus exposure and HLA in healthy donors. Assay: immunoSEQ multiplex PCR; the TCRdb copy retains only in-frame clones and omits some. This sample has about 150,000 clones, with 86% found just once. The sample consisted of PBMCs. The receptor source for this set is a human donor in good health. CDR3s include the opening cysteine and the closing phenylalanine or tryptophan. D genes are given only for firm matches. Expanded clones get a size class; other rows say once, few or many, or leave the size out.

>-|-|TRBV11-2|TRBJ2-3
CASSLVAGYSTDTQYF
TGTGCCAGCAGCTTAGTTGCGGGGTACAGCACAGATACGCAGTATTTT
>-|-|TRBV6-5|TRBJ2-6
CASRNQVSGANVLTF
TGTGCCAGCAGAAATCAGGTATCCGGGGCCAACGTCCTGACTTTC
>TRBD1|-|TRBV28|TRBJ2-7
CASSPPRQGTSYEQYF
TGTGCCAGCAGTCCTCCCCGACAGGGGACATCCTACGAGCAGTACTTC
>-|-|TRBV7-2|TRBJ1-5
CASSPGIFGSNQPQHF
TGTGCCAGCAGCCCAGGGATTTTTGGGAGCAATCAGCCCCAGCATTTT
>-|once|TRBV28|TRBJ1-5
CASSFTGSNQPQHF
TGTGCCAGCAGTTTCACAGGTAGCAATCAGCCCCAGCATTTT
>-|-|TRBV6-6|TRBJ1-2
CASLPMGLGYGYTF
TGTGCCAGCCTCCCCATGGGGCTCGGCTATGGCTACACCTTC
>-|-|TRBV13|TRBJ1-2
CASSHAQGVAYGYTF
TGTGCCAGCAGCCACGCCCAAGGGGTAGCCTATGGCTACACCTTC
>-|-|TRBV27|TRBJ1-1
CASSLGNRFSNTEAFF
TGTGCCAGCAGTTTAGGAAACAGGTTTTCGAACACTGAAGCTTTCTTT
>TRBD2|-|TRBV5-1|TRBJ2-2
CASSSLGGAGELFF
TGCGCCAGCAGCTCTTTGGGGGGGGCCGGGGAGCTGTTTTTT
>-|-|TRBV29-1|TRBJ2-5
CSVEGRDRTQYF
TGCAGCGTTGAGGGCAGGGATCGTACCCAGTACTTC
>-|-|TRBV29-1|TRBJ1-1
CSSKLNTEAFF
TGCAGCTCTAAATTGAACACTGAAGCTTTCTTT
>-|-|TRBV9|TRBJ1-3
CASSLRGTLSSGNTIYF
TGTGCCAGCAGCCTTCGCGGAACCCTCTCGTCTGGAAACACCATATATTTT
>-|-|TRBV6-5|TRBJ2-7
CASSRTQGQEQYF
TGTGCCAGCAGTCGTACTCAGGGTCAGGAGCAGTACTTC
>-|-|TRBV6-6|TRBJ2-7
CASSYGEDYEQYF
TGTGCCAGCAGTTATGGCGAGGACTACGAGCAGTACTTC
>-|-|TRBV16|TRBJ1-3
CASSPQGSSGNTIYF
TGTGCCAGCAGTCCCCAAGGGAGCTCTGGAAACACCATATATTTT
>-|-|TRBV4-3|TRBJ1-3
CASSQDSSGNTIYF
TGCGCCAGCAGCCAAGATAGTTCTGGAAACACCATATATTTT
>TRBD1|-|TRBV18|TRBJ2-7
CASSLYRQGDEQYF
TGTGCCAGCTCACTCTACCGACAGGGTGACGAGCAGTACTTC
>-|-|TRBV9|TRBJ1-2
CASSGIPRTNYGYTF
TGTGCCAGCAGCGGAATACCGAGGACTAACTATGGCTACACCTTC
>-|-|TRBV7-3|TRBJ2-7
CASSLRGGGSLLNSYEQYF
TGTGCCAGCAGCTTAAGAGGGGGGGGATCCCTCCTTAATTCCTACGAGCAGTACTTC
>-|-|TRBV6-1|TRBJ1-5
CASSEGVRPQHF
TGTGCCAGCAGTGAAGGAGTAAGGCCCCAGCATTTT
>-|-|TRBV5-5|TRBJ1-5
CASSQTDSFNQPQHF
TGTGCCAGCAGCCAAACCGACAGTTTCAATCAGCCCCAGCATTTT
>-|-|TRBV28|TRBJ1-2
CASNGNYGYTF
TGTGCCAGCAACGGGAACTATGGCTACACCTTC
>TRBD1|-|TRBV2|TRBJ1-2
CASRGDRSNYGYTF
TGTGCCAGCAGGGGGGACAGATCCAACTATGGCTACACCTTC
>-|few|TRBV18|TRBJ2-5
CASSAGQQETQYF
TGTGCCAGCTCAGCGGGACAGCAAGAGACCCAGTACTTC
>-|-|TRBV6-5|TRBJ2-7
CASSSGAMGEQYF
TGTGCCAGCAGTTCAGGGGCTATGGGCGAGCAGTACTTC
>-|-|TRBV25-1|TRBJ1-1
CASSERVGNTEAFF
TGTGCCAGCAGTGAGAGGGTAGGGAACACTGAAGCTTTCTTT
>TRBD1|-|TRBV28|TRBJ1-1
CASSVASPGQGLNQAFF
TGTGCCAGCAGCGTAGCCTCCCCGGGACAGGGACTAAATCAAGCTTTCTTT
>TRBD1|-|TRBV5-1|TRBJ1-2
CASSTGQAYYGYTF
TGCGCCAGCAGTACGGGACAGGCGTACTATGGCTACACCTTC
>-|-|TRBV7-9|TRBJ2-7
CASSPARKTYEQYF
TGTGCCAGCAGCCCCGCGAGAAAAACCTACGAGCAGTACTTC
>TRBD1|-|TRBV7-2|TRBJ2-1
CASSLVLGQGAGEQFF
TGTGCCAGCAGCTTAGTTCTGGGACAGGGGGCCGGTGAGCAGTTCTTC
>TRBD1|-|TRBV6-5|TRBJ1-2
CATLTGENYGYTF
TGTGCCACCTTGACAGGGGAAAACTATGGCTACACCTTC
>-|-|TRBV4-3|TRBJ1-4
CASSQVAVGEEKLFF
TGCGCCAGCAGCCAAGTGGCGGTAGGAGAGGAAAAACTGTTTTTT
>-|few|TRBV5-1|TRBJ1-1
CASRTIQGTEAFF
TGCGCCAGCAGAACTATTCAGGGTACTGAAGCTTTCTTT
>TRBD1|-|TRBV2|TRBJ1-2
CASSHRGLGGYTF
TGTGCCAGCAGTCACAGGGGGCTGGGTGGCTACACCTTC
>-|-|TRBV7-9|TRBJ2-1
CASSLFRSVHNEQFF
TGTGCCAGCAGCTTATTCAGAAGCGTGCACAATGAGCAGTTCTTC
>TRBD1|-|TRBV7-9|TRBJ1-2
CASSSTPRDRGGYTF
TGTGCCAGCAGCTCTACCCCCCGGGACAGGGGTGGCTACACCTTC
>-|few|TRBV7-9|TRBJ1-3
CASSSGQSGNTIYF
TGTGCCAGCAGCTCAGGACAGTCTGGAAACACCATATATTTT
>TRBD1|few|TRBV9|TRBJ2-1
CASSVQGALYNEQFF
TGTGCCAGCAGCGTTCAGGGGGCCCTTTACAATGAGCAGTTCTTC
>TRBD1|-|TRBV15|TRBJ1-2
CATSRERRLSGQGADGYTF
TGTGCCACCAGCAGAGAACGGAGGCTATCAGGACAGGGTGCCGATGGCTACACCTTC
>TRBD1|-|TRBV11-2|TRBJ2-5
CASSLAGGKETQYF
TGTGCCAGCAGCTTAGCAGGGGGCAAAGAGACCCAGTACTTC
>-|-|TRBV7-9|TRBJ2-7
CASSLQEGLYEQYF
TGTGCCAGCAGCTTACAGGAGGGCCTCTACGAGCAGTACTTC
>-|-|TRBV21-1|TRBJ2-2
CASSKGDSPSNTGELFF
TGTGCCAGCAGCAAGGGGGACAGTCCTTCGAACACCGGGGAGCTGTTTTTT
>-|few|TRBV18|TRBJ1-5
CASSPSLDQPQHF
TGTGCCAGCTCACCAAGTTTAGATCAGCCCCAGCATTTT
>TRBD2|-|TRBV5-1|TRBJ2-3
CASRLAGGYTDTQYF
TGCGCCAGCAGGCTAGCGGGGGGATACACAGATACGCAGTATTTT
>-|-|TRBV25-1|TRBJ2-2
CASSVSGGESELFF
TGTGCCAGCAGTGTTAGCGGAGGAGAGAGCGAGCTGTTTTTT
>-|few|TRBV15|TRBJ2-7
CATSRAIAGSYEQYF
TGTGCCACCAGCAGAGCAATCGCGGGTTCCTACGAGCAGTACTTC
>TRBD2|-|TRBV28|TRBJ2-3
CASSYRGADTQYF
TGTGCCAGCAGTTATCGGGGGGCAGATACGCAGTATTTT
>-|-|TRBV20-1|TRBJ1-1
CSARIGTEAFF
TGCAGTGCTAGAATCGGGACTGAAGCTTTCTTT
>TRBD1|-|TRBV4-1|TRBJ1-4
CASSPRGANEKLFF
TGCGCCAGCAGCCCCAGGGGGGCTAATGAAAAACTGTTTTTT
>-|-|TRBV7-3|TRBJ2-1
CASSLTLAGVYNEQFF
TGTGCCAGCAGCTTAACCCTAGCTGGGGTATACAATGAGCAGTTCTTC
>TRBD1|-|TRBV6-5|TRBJ2-5
CASSYRGETQYF
TGTGCCAGCAGCTACAGGGGAGAGACCCAGTACTTC
>-|-|TRBV5-1|TRBJ2-5
CASSRDFGETQYF
TGCGCCAGCAGCCGGGACTTCGGGGAGACCCAGTACTTC
>-|-|TRBV5-1|TRBJ2-3
CASSSGLSTDTQYF
TGCGCCAGCAGCTCGGGACTTTCAACAGATACGCAGTATTTT
>-|-|TRBV12-5|TRBJ1-2
CASGGMSGLEGRSYGYTF
TGTGCTAGTGGTGGGATGTCGGGGTTGGAAGGACGGTCCTATGGCTACACCTTC
>TRBD1|-|TRBV5-1|TRBJ2-1
CASSLAQGAGEQFF
TGCGCCAGCAGCTTGGCGCAGGGGGCTGGTGAGCAGTTCTTC
>-|-|TRBV7-8|TRBJ2-7
CASSSYTTVFSSYEQYF
TGTGCCAGCAGCTCCTATACGACTGTCTTTAGCTCCTACGAGCAGTACTTC